These 18 T cell receptor beta chains were all obtained from the same sample, sequenced in a study of T cells in Graves' hyperthyroidism and ophthalmopathy. RNA transcripts provided the source from which TCR beta CDR3 regions were amplified. Using the HTBI primer set, a first-round RT-PCR was run on the TCR CDR3. Using its own MiXCR run on the multiplex PCR reads, TCRdb lists one record per CDR3 protein. The sample has 550,000 to 650,000 distinct CDR3 sequences; 12% to 15% are singletons. Sequenced material: blood. The receptors originated from a woman in her thirties or forties with Graves' hyperthyroidism.

This clonotype showed up many times. The rearrangement uses TRBV12-3 or TRBV12-4 and TRBJ2-5, with D perhaps TRBD2 (5 bases). Trimming took off 3 bases at V and 0 bases at J, with 5 bases between the two ends. The CDR3 has 13 amino acids. The CDR3 DNA reads as TGTGCCAGCAGTTTCGGGGACCAAGAGACCCAGTACTTC. It yields the protein CASSFGDQETQYF.

This clonotype was found many times. The chain uses TRBV29-1 and TRBJ2-5, with 8 positions matching TRBD2. V gave up 6 bases and J gave up 4 bases; unmatched junction bases: 7. Germline assignment: CDR1 SQVTM and CDR2 ANQGSEA. CDR3 length equals 13 residues. CDR3 amino acids: CSVSREERETQYF. CDR3 DNA: TGCAGCGTATCGCGGGAGGAACGAGAGACCCAGTACTTC.

The table lists this clonotype with many counts. This sequence joins TRBV18 and TRBJ1-1, with D possibly being TRBD1 (5 bases). CDR3 size: 14 residues. Germline CDR1 reads KGHSH; CDR2 reads LQKENI. V lost 5 bases to trimming and J lost 1 base, with 11 bases between them. The CDR3 reads CASSSTEGNTEAFF. The CDR3 DNA is TGTGCCAGCTCATCGACAGAAGGGAACACTGAAGCTTTCTTT.

This clonotype was seen at least ten times. V is TRBV6-1 and J is TRBJ2-1, with 12 bases matching TRBD2. The CDR3 contains 19 residues. V trimming: 5 bases; J trimming: 9 bases; junction bases outside the gene matches: 20. Germline CDR1 and CDR2: MNHNS and SASEGT. The CDR3 region is CASSYVGLAGGRRVSEQFF. In DNA form, the CDR3 reads TGTGCCAGCAGTTATGTTGGGCTAGCGGGAGGGCGAAGGGTGAGTGAGCAGTTCTTC.

This clonotype was observed a handful of times. The rearrangement joins TRBV29-1 to TRBJ1-2; TRBD1 aligns across 8 bases. With V trimmed by 3 bases and J by 8 bases, 8 bases remained unmatched. The CDR3 length is 13 residues. Germline V gene lookup returns CDR1 SQVTM and CDR2 ANQGSEA. CDR3 bases: TGCAGCGTTGAGGACAGGGAAATCGGGGGCTACACCTTC. It specifies CSVEDREIGGYTF.

The chain carries TRBV6-6 and TRBJ1-5; D might be TRBD1 (6 bases). Germline CDR1 is MNHNY and CDR2 is SVGAGI (reference sequence). V shed 1 base and J shed 6 bases, with 13 bases lying between them. CDR3 length: 15 amino acids. The CDR3 nucleotides read TGTGCCAGCAGTTACTTCGGGGGGGCGGGTCAGCCCCAGCATTTT. Encoded protein: CASSYFGGAGQPQHF.

This chain's CDR3 is CSAALPETSGSYNEQFF. The CDR3 coding sequence is TGCAGTGCCGCATTACCCGAGACTAGCGGGTCCTACAATGAGCAGTTCTTC. The chain has TRBV20-1 and TRBJ2-1; 10 bases are a match to TRBD2. The V gene end was trimmed by 6 bases and the J gene end by 1 base; junction bases not matched to a gene: 12. The CDR3 is made up of 17 amino acids. Germline V CDR1 and CDR2: DFQATT, SNEGSKA (reference sequence).

The J gene is TRBJ2-3, the V gene TRBV12-3 or TRBV12-4, with 9 bases identical to TRBD1. The V gene end was trimmed by 5 bases and the J gene end by 0 bases; junction bases not matched to a gene: 9. This CDR3 region has 17 residues. The CDR3 is CASSTGTGIFSTDTQYF. In nucleotides, the CDR3 is TGTGCCAGCAGTACCGGGACAGGGATTTTTAGCACAGATACGCAGTATTTT.

J is TRBJ2-3 and V is TRBV2, with D unresolved. There are 14 residues in the CDR3. Trimming shortened V by 6 bases and J by 7 bases, and 17 bases separated the two germline ends. Germline loops: CDR1 SNHLY, CDR2 FYNNEI. The CDR3 reads CASRMSEGPYTQYF. CDR3 sequence (DNA): TGTGCCAGCAGGATGTCTGAAGGGCCGTATACGCAGTATTTT. Together with reference TRBV2 and TRBJ2-3, the CDR3 gives the full variable domain: EPEVTQTPSHQVTQMGQEVILRCVPISNHLYFYWYRQILGQKVEFLVSFYNNEISEKSEIFDDQFSVERPDGSNFTLKIRSTKLEDSAMYFCASRMSEGPYTQYFGPGTRLTVL.

The V gene is TRBV12-3 or TRBV12-4, the J gene TRBJ2-1; D not resolved. Trimming shortened V by 5 bases and J by 9 bases, and 20 bases separated the two germline ends. The CDR3 sequence is 15 residues long. The CDR3 DNA reads TGTGCCAGCAGTCCCTCCGAGTCGAGCAAGGTTGAGCAGTTCTTC. Protein sequence: CASSPSESSKVEQFF.

This rearrangement joins TRBV6-2 or TRBV6-3 to TRBJ2-7; no clear D gene. The length of the CDR3 is 12 residues. Trimming cost V 8 bases and J 5 bases, with 13 bases left between them. CDR1 is MNHEY and CDR2 is SVGEGT in the germline V gene. CDR3 bases: TGTGCCAGCGGGTGGATCTTTGACGAGCAGTACTTC. It codes for CASGWIFDEQYF.

This clonotype has just a few counts. The V call is TRBV5-1, the J call TRBJ2-7; 8 bases are a match to TRBD2. This CDR3 has 16 residues. The germline gives CDR1 SGHRS, CDR2 YFSETQ. Trimming took 0 bases from V and 3 from J; bases not matched to a gene: 8. CDR3 in amino acids: CASSLASSGLRYEQYF. CDR3 nucleotide sequence: TGCGCCAGCAGCTTGGCTTCTAGCGGGCTTCGCTACGAGCAGTACTTC. Combining the CDR3 with reference TRBV5-1 and TRBJ2-7 gives the whole variable domain KAGVTQTPRYLIKTRGQQVTLSCSPISGHRSVSWYQQTPGQGLQFLFEYFSETQRNKGNFPGRFSGRQFSNSRSEMNVSTLELGDSALYLCASSLASSGLRYEQYFGPGTRLTVT.

This clonotype was seen repeatedly, ten times or more. The CDR3 coding sequence is TGCGCCAGCAGCTTGATGGCCGGTGGGTCCGCTGAAGCTTTCTTT. As protein: CASSLMAGGSAEAFF. The chain employs TRBV5-1 and TRBJ1-1; D uncertain. From germline, CDR1 is SGHRS and CDR2 YFSETQ. Trimming removed 1 base from V and 6 bases from J, with 16 bases in between. The CDR3 is made up of 15 amino acids.

In its sample, this clonotype was seen many times. The chain uses TRBV11-2 and TRBJ1-2, with D possibly matching TRBD1 (5 bases). The V end lost 5 bases, the J end lost 4 bases, and 17 bases lay between the germline ends. The CDR3 has 15 amino acids. Per germline, CDR1 SGHAT and CDR2 FQNNGV. DNA for the CDR3: TGTGCCAGCAGCCGCGGGGGGAATAGGACCTATGGCTACACCTTC. It translates to CASSRGGNRTYGYTF.

The CDR3 is CASSPTTDRQETQYF. The CDR3 DNA reads as TGTGCCAGCAGCCCAACTACGGACAGGCAAGAGACCCAGTACTTC. The genes are TRBV27 and TRBJ2-5; TRBD1 matches 7 bases. Germline loops: CDR1 MNHEY, CDR2 SMNVEV (reference sequence). The length of the CDR3 is 15 residues. Trimming removed 6 bases from V and 2 bases from J; junction bases left unmatched: 9.

The sample holds many counts of this clonotype. V gene TRBV5-1 combines with J gene TRBJ2-5, with 7 bases matching TRBD1. Germline loops: CDR1 SGHRS, CDR2 YFSETQ. Trimming cost V 1 base and J 0 bases; bases outside gene matches: 9. The CDR3 loop spans 17 amino acids. Written as DNA, the CDR3 is TGCGCCAGCAGCTTGCCAGACAGGGAGCCCTACCAAGAGACCCAGTACTTC. Translated, it gives CASSLPDREPYQETQYF. Using reference TRBV5-1 and TRBJ2-5 for the parts outside the CDR3, the full variable domain is KAGVTQTPRYLIKTRGQQVTLSCSPISGHRSVSWYQQTPGQGLQFLFEYFSETQRNKGNFPGRFSGRQFSNSRSEMNVSTLELGDSALYLCASSLPDREPYQETQYFGPGTRLLVL.

As to this clonotype: Since a much larger clone is just one base distant, this may be a read error. This rearrangement joins TRBV9 to TRBJ1-5, with D possibly being TRBD1 (6 bases). CDR3 size: 14 residues. Germline V gene sequence: CDR1 SGDLS, CDR2 YYNGEE. Deletions cut 9 bases from V and 4 bases from J, with 17 bases between. CDR3 bases: TGTGCCAACATCTTCAGGGGTAGTAATCAGCCCCAGCATTTT. This encodes CANIFRGSNQPQHF.

At least ten counts were recorded for this clonotype. The chain recombines TRBV24-1 with TRBJ2-1, with TRBD2 matching over 9 bases. After removal of 7 bases from V and 6 bases from J, the junction contained 6 bases not matched to a gene. The CDR3 totals 14 residues. The germline V gene has CDR1 KGHDR and CDR2 SFDVKD. As DNA, the CDR3 is TGTGCCACCAGAGATAGCGGGAGAGGCAATGAGCAGTTCTTC. Encoded protein: CATRDSGRGNEQFF.